This TCR beta chain is drawn from a study of long-term antiretroviral therapy in people with HIV. Researchers ran immunoSEQ v3.0 at survey level. The protocol was immunoSEQ multiplex PCR, while the TCRdb copy is restricted to in-frame clones and leaves out a portion. Found here are 13,000 to 15,000 clones, less than 85% of them singletons; the top ten hold roughly 14%. Every HIV-positive participant received treatment in the United States. Each sample contained roughly 0.85-10 million cryopreserved PBMC, thawed before DNA extraction. The CDR3 has 15 amino acids. CDR1 is LNHDA, CDR2 SQIVND, per germline (reference sequence). After removal of 4 bases from V and 7 bases from J, the junction contained 5 bases not matched to a gene.

The chain combines TRBV19 with TRBJ2-1; 12 positions agree with TRBD1. This material consisted of unsorted PBMCs, taken 3.2 years before starting antiretroviral therapy. The clonotype was recovered from a middle-aged man with HIV. CDR3 in DNA: TGTGCCAGTAGTACCGGGACAGGGGGCTGGAATGAGCAGTTCTTC. This gives the protein CASSTGTGGWNEQFF.